This T cell receptor (beta chain) came from a study of cytomegalovirus exposure and HLA in healthy donors. Study details: Earlier work reported approximately 110 million unique TCR beta sequences from about 190 million T cells. Study-wide results and limits: Later analysis suggested most CMV-associated TCR beta chains were HLA-restricted.

A remark on this clone: Its antigen remains unknown.

CDR1 is SGHTA and CDR2 is FQGNSA in the germline V gene. After removal of 5 bases from V and 11 bases from J, the junction contained 14 bases not matched to a gene. CDR3 length: 16 residues. With 60 Vbeta and 13 Jbeta primers, the PCR was carried out. The repertoire was sequenced with immunoSEQ multiplex PCR; TCRdb's copy has only in-frame clones and lacks some. The repertoire includes some 120,000 clones, around three quarters of them detected once, and 1.5% to 2.5% sits in the top ten. The chain is built from TRBV7-2 and TRBJ1-5, with 11 bases fitting TRBD1. The sequenced sample consisted of PBMCs. The TCR sequence derives from a man aged 18 to 29 in good health and CMV-seronegative. The chain's CDR3 is CASSQYGGTGGKAQHF. In nucleotides, the CDR3 is TGTGCCAGCAGCCAGTACGGTGGGACAGGGGGTAAGGCCCAGCATTTT.